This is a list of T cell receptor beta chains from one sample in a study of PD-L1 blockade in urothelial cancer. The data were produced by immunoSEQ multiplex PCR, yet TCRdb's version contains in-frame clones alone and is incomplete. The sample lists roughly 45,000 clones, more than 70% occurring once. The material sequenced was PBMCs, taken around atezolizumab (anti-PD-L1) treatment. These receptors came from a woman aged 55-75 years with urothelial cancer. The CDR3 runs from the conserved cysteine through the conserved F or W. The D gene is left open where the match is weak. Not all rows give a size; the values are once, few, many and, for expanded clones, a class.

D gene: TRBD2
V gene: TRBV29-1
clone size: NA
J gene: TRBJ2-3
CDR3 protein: CSPVGERGRSDTQYF
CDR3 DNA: TGCAGCCCCGTGGGGGAGCGGGGGAGGTCAGATACGCAGTATTTT

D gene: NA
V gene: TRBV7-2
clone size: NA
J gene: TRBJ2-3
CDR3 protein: CASSLQSGDGTDTQYF
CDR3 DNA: TGTGCCAGCAGCTTACAATCGGGAGATGGTACAGATACGCAGTATTTT

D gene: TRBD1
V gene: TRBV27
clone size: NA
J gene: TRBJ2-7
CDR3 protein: CASSPGQRIYEQYF
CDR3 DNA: TGTGCCAGCAGCCCGGGACAGAGAATATACGAGCAGTACTTC

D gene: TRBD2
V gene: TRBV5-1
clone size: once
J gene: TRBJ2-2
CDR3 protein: CASSLWGLAIQGTGELFF
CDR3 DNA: TGCGCCAGCAGCCTTTGGGGACTAGCGATCCAGGGCACCGGGGAGCTGTTTTTT

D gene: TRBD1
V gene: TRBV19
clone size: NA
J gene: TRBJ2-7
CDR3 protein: CASSRGQGTHEQYF
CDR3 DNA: TGTGCCAGTAGTAGGGGACAGGGTACCCACGAGCAGTACTTC

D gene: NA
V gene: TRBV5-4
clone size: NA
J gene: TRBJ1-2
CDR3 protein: CASSAVNYGYTF
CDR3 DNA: TGTGCCAGCAGTGCGGTAAACTATGGCTACACCTTC

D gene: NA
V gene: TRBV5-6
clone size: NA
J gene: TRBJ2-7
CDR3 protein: CASSHFYEQYF
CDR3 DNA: TGTGCCAGCAGCCATTTCTACGAGCAGTACTTC

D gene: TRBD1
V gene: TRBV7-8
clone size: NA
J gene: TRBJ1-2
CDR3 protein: CASSLGFMGTGYGYTF
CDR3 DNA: TGTGCCAGCAGCTTAGGATTCATGGGGACAGGGTATGGCTACACCTTC

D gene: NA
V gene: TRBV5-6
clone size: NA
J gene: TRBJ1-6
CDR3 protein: CASSLCGGDSPLHF
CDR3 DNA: TGTGCCAGCAGCTTGTGTGGGGGGGATTCACCCCTCCACTTT

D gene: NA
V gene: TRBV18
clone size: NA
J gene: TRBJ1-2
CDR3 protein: CASSPRAGQSYGYTF
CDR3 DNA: TGTGCCAGCTCACCACGGGCAGGGCAAAGCTATGGCTACACCTTC

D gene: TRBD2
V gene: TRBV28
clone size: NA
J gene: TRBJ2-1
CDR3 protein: CASTNSGTGWGEQFF
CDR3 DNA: TGTGCCAGCACGAATAGCGGGACGGGATGGGGTGAGCAGTTCTTC

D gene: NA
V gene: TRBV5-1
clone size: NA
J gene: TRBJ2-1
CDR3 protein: CASSLNGGSYNEQFF
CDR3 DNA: TGCGCCAGCAGCTTGAACGGGGGCTCCTACAATGAGCAGTTCTTC

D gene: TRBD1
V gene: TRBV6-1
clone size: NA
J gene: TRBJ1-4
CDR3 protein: CASSEYPTGARELFF
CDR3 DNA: TGTGCCAGCAGTGAATATCCGACAGGGGCCCGGGAACTGTTTTTT

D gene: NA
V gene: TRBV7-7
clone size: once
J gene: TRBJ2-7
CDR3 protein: CASSLAVGEGFGQYF
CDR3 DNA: TGTGCCAGCAGCTTAGCGGTGGGAGAAGGGTTCGGGCAGTACTTC

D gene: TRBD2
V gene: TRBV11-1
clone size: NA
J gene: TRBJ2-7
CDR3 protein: CASSPYGGNEQYF
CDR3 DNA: TGTGCCAGCAGCCCTTACGGGGGGAACGAGCAGTACTTC

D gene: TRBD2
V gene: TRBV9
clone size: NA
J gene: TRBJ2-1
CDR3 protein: CASSGTSPGDEQFF
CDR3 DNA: TGTGCCAGCAGCGGGACTAGCCCCGGGGATGAGCAGTTCTTC

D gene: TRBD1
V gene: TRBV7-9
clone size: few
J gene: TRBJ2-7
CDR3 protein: CASSNTGGASYEQYF
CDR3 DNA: TGTGCCAGCAGCAACACAGGGGGCGCCTCCTACGAGCAGTACTTC

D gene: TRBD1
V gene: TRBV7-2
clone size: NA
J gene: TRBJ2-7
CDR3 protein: CASSSDRGPPYEQYF
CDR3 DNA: TGTGCCAGCAGCTCGGACAGGGGACCTCCCTACGAGCAGTACTTC

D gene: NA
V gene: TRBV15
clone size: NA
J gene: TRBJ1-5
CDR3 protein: CATRQGGRQPQHF
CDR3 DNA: TGTGCCACCAGACAGGGAGGGCGTCAGCCCCAGCATTTT

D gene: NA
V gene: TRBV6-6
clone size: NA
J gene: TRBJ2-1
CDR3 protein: CASSSLSNEQFF
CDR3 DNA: TGTGCCAGCAGTTCTCTTTCCAATGAGCAGTTCTTC

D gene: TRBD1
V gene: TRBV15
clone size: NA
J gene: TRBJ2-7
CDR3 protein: CATSRARPGQGLNEQYF
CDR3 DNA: TGTGCCACCAGCAGAGCACGTCCGGGACAGGGTTTGAACGAGCAGTACTTC

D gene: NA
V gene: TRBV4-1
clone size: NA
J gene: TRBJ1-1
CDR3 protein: CASSPRVIRGRVQNTEAFF
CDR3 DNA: TGCGCCAGCAGCCCCCGGGTCATCAGGGGCCGAGTCCAGAACACTGAAGCTTTCTTT

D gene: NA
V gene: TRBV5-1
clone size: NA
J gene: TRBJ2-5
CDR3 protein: CASSLVTGGETQYF
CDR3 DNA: TGCGCCAGCAGCTTGGTGACAGGTGGAGAGACCCAGTACTTC

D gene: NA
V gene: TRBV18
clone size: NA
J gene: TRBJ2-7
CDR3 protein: CASSPIQGPTYEQYF
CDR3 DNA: TGTGCCAGCTCACCAATCCAGGGTCCTACCTACGAGCAGTACTTC

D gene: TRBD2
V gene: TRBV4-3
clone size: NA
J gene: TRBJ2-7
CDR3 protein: CASSQGAGDYEQYF
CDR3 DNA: TGCGCCAGCAGCCAAGGGGCGGGAGACTACGAGCAGTACTTC

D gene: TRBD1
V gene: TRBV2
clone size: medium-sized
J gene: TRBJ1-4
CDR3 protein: CASERQGAEKLFF
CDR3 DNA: TGTGCCAGCGAGAGACAGGGGGCTGAAAAACTGTTTTTT

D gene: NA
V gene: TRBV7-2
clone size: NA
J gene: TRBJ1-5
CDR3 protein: CASSFRGDGWGFQPQHF
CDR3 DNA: TGTGCCAGCAGCTTCCGCGGTGACGGGTGGGGCTTTCAGCCCCAGCATTTT

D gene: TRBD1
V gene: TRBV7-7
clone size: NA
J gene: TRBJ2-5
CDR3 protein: CASSLRSTGGFPETQYF
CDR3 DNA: TGTGCCAGCAGCTTAAGAAGCACAGGGGGCTTCCCAGAGACCCAGTACTTC

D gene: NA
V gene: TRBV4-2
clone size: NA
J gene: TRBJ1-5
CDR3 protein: CASSLRPGGSNQPQHF
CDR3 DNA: TGTGCCAGCAGCCTAAGGCCGGGTGGAAGCAATCAGCCCCAGCATTTT

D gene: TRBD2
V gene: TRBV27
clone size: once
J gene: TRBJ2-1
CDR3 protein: CASSSSGNEQFF
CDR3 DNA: TGTGCCAGCAGTTCTAGCGGCAATGAGCAGTTCTTC

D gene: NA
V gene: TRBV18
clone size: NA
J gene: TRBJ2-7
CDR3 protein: CASSPRVGYEQYF
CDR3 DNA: TGTGCCAGCTCACCCAGGGTTGGCTACGAGCAGTACTTC

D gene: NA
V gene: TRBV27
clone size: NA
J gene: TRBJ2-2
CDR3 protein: CASSLRELGTGELFF
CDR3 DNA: TGTGCCAGCAGTTTAAGGGAGTTGGGCACCGGGGAGCTGTTTTTT

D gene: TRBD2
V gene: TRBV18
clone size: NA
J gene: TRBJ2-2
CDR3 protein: CASSPPRGGNTGELFF
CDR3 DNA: TGTGCCAGCTCACCACCCCGGGGGGGTAACACCGGGGAGCTGTTTTTT

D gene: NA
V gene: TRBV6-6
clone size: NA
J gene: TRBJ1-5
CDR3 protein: CASMEGNQPQHF
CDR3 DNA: TGTGCCAGCATGGAGGGCAATCAGCCCCAGCATTTT

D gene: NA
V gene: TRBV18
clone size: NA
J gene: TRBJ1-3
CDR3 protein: CASSPDNLAGNTIYF
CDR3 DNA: TGTGCCAGCTCACCGGACAATCTTGCTGGAAACACCATATATTTT